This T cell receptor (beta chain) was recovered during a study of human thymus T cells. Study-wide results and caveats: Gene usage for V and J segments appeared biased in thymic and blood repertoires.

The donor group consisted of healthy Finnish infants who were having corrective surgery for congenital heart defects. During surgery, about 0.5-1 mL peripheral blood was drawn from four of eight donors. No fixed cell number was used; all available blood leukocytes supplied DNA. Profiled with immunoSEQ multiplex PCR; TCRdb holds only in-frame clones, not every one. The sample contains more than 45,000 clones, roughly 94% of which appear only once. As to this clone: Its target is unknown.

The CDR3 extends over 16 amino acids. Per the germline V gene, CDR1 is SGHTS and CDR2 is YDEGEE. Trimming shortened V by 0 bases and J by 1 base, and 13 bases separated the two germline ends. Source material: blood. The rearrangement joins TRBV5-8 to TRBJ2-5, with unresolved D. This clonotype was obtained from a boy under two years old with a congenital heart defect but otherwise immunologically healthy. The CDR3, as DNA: TGTGCCAGCAGCTTGGCCTCGAGAAGGAGCCAAGAGACCCAGTACTTC. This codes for CASSLASRRSQETQYF.